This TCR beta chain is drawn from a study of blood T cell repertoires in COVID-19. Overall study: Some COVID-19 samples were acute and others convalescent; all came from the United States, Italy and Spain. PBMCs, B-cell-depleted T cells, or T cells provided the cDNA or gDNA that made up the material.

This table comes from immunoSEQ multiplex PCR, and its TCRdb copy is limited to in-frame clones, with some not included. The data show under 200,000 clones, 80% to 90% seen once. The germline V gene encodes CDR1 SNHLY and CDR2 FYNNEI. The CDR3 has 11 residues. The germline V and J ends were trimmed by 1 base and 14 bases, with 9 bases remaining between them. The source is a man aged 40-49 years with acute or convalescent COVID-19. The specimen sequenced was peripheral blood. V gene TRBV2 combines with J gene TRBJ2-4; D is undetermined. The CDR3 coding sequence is TGTGCCAGCAGTGAAGGACGGAGAGAGTACTTC. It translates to CASSEGRREYF. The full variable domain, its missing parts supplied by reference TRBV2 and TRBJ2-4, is EPEVTQTPSHQVTQMGQEVILRCVPISNHLYFYWYRQILGQKVEFLVSFYNNEISEKSEIFDDQFSVERPDGSNFTLKIRSTKLEDSAMYFCASSEGRREYFGAGTRLSVL.